These 20 T cell receptor beta chains came from one sample sequenced in a study of early stage breast cancer tumors. The assay was immunoSEQ multiplex PCR, and TCRdb's table has in-frame clones only and misses some. The sample contains about 21,000 clones, about 75% of which appear only once. The material sequenced was blood. The receptor set was obtained from a person aged 55 to 70 with breast cancer.

The V and J genes are TRBV5-1 and TRBJ2-1; no clear D gene. V lost 0 bases and J 4 bases, leaving 8 bases between the germline ends. The germline V gene has CDR1 SGHRS and CDR2 YFSETQ. The length of the CDR3 is 14 residues. This CDR3 is CASSLAPRYNEQFF. As DNA, the CDR3 is TGCGCCAGCAGCTTGGCCCCAAGATACAATGAGCAGTTCTTC.

The chain employs TRBV9 and TRBJ2-5; no definite D call. V gave up 4 bases and J gave up 0 bases, with 10 bases separating them. The CDR3 is made up of 14 amino acids. Germline CDR1 SGDLS, CDR2 YYNGEE. CDR3 protein: CASSHGIDQETQYF. CDR3 DNA sequence: TGTGCCAGCAGCCACGGAATTGACCAAGAGACCCAGTACTTC. The whole variable domain, filled in from reference TRBV9 and TRBJ2-5, reads DSGVTQTPKHLITATGQRVTLRCSPRSGDLSVYWYQQSLDQGLQFLIQYYNGEERAKGNILERFSAQQFPDLHSELNLSSLELGDSALYFCASSHGIDQETQYFGPGTRLLVL.

This clone was picked up a small number of times. The chain uses TRBV6-5 and TRBJ1-1; 8 nucleotides align to TRBD1. Trimming cost V 2 bases and J 7 bases; bases outside gene matches: 12. This CDR3 has 16 residues. Looked up from germline, CDR1 is MNHEY and CDR2 is SVGAGI. The CDR3 DNA is TGTGCCAGCAGTTACAACCCGGGACAGGCCTGGGGTGAAGCTTTCTTT. It encodes CASSYNPGQAWGEAFF.

J is TRBJ2-7 and V is TRBV9; a weak D match, TRBD2 (5 bases). The CDR3 runs to 14 residues. Germline loops: CDR1 SGDLS, CDR2 YYNGEE. The V end lost 0 bases, the J end lost 2 bases, and 9 bases lay between the germline ends. CDR3 in DNA: TGTGCCAGCAGCGTAGGGACTGGAACCTACGAGCAGTACTTC. Amino acid sequence: CASSVGTGTYEQYF.

CDR3 sequence: CAERDRANEKLFF. CDR3 coding DNA: TGTGCCGAACGGGACAGGGCTAATGAAAAACTGTTTTTT. This sequence joins TRBV30 and TRBJ1-4; 9 bases fit TRBD1. The CDR3 is 13 amino acids. The V gene end was trimmed by 8 bases and the J gene end by 3 bases; junction bases not matched to a gene: 4. The germline CDR1 and CDR2 sequences are GTSNPN and SVGIG (reference sequence).

The chain combines TRBV5-1 with TRBJ2-6; unclear D gene. V lost 4 bases, J lost 0 bases, and 11 bases lay in between. There are 16 residues in the CDR3. CDR1 and CDR2 from the germline V gene are SGHRS and YFSETQ. The CDR3 region has the DNA TGCGCCAGCAGCGCCCAACCAGGCTCTGGGGCCAACGTCCTGACTTTC. This translates into CASSAQPGSGANVLTF. Using reference TRBV5-1 and TRBJ2-6 for the parts outside the CDR3, the full variable domain is KAGVTQTPRYLIKTRGQQVTLSCSPISGHRSVSWYQQTPGQGLQFLFEYFSETQRNKGNFPGRFSGRQFSNSRSEMNVSTLELGDSALYLCASSAQPGSGANVLTFGAGSRLTVL.

The J gene is TRBJ2-5, the V gene TRBV7-2, with 11 bases identical to TRBD2. CDR1 and CDR2 from the germline V gene are SGHTA and FQGNSA. Germline trimming cut 1 base from V and 5 bases from J; bases unmatched to any gene: 6. This CDR3 spans 16 amino acids. The DNA of the CDR3 is TGTGCCAGCAGCTTAGGACTAGCGGGATGGGGGGAGACCCAGTACTTC. Its protein product is CASSLGLAGWGETQYF.

The chain joins TRBV30 to TRBJ2-1; 9 nucleotides line up with TRBD2. This CDR3 is built from 13 residues. J lost 10 bases, V lost 4 bases, and 8 bases had no gene match. Germline CDR1 is GTSNPN and CDR2 is SVGIG (reference sequence). This chain's CDR3 is CAWNLAGEEEQFF. CDR3 nucleotide sequence: TGTGCCTGGAACTTAGCGGGAGAGGAGGAGCAGTTCTTC.

This clone was detected only once. CDR3 sequence (DNA): TGTGCCAGCAGCCCACGCGGTCTATTGGGGGCGGATCAGCCCCAGCATTTT. Translated: CASSPRGLLGADQPQHF. The V and J genes are TRBV7-8 and TRBJ1-5; D may be TRBD1 (6 bases). Trimming took 5 bases from V and 5 from J, leaving 22 bases between them. Per germline, CDR1 SGHVS and CDR2 FQNEAQ. The length of the CDR3 is 17 residues.

This clone was found a few times. V and J are TRBV18 and TRBJ1-1, with TRBD1 matching 9 bases. Germline trimming cut 1 base from V and 6 bases from J; bases unmatched to any gene: 6. The CDR3 spans 15 residues. Germline values: CDR1 KGHSH, CDR2 LQKENI. The CDR3 bases are TGTGCCAGCTCACCACTGACAGGGGGTGAGCCTGAAGCTTTCTTT. Translation gives CASSPLTGGEPEAFF.

This chain joins TRBV6-1 and TRBJ1-4, with unresolved D. The CDR3 sequence is 13 residues long. Trimming removed 8 bases from V and 3 bases from J, with 10 bases in between. Germline values: CDR1 MNHNS, CDR2 SASEGT. This CDR3 reads CASGVASNEKLFF. The CDR3 DNA sequence: TGTGCCAGCGGGGTAGCCTCTAATGAAAAACTGTTTTTT.

The rearrangement joins TRBV29-1 to TRBJ1-2; weak D call: TRBD1 (5 bases). Trimming removed 4 bases from V and 6 bases from J, with 24 bases in between. CDR3 length: 16 residues. Germline-derived CDR1 and CDR2 are SQVTM and ANQGSEA. This CDR3 is CSVVFEGRTLSDGYTF. The DNA of the CDR3 is TGCAGCGTTGTATTTGAGGGACGGACTCTTTCCGATGGCTACACCTTC.

This sequence joins TRBV6-5 and TRBJ2-7; D is perhaps TRBD1 (6 bases). This CDR3 is built from 15 residues. Germline V lookup: CDR1 MNHEY, CDR2 SVGAGI. V was clipped by 2 bases and J by 4 bases, with 15 bases between them. This CDR3 reads CASSYKRGGVYEQYF. The CDR3 coding sequence is TGTGCCAGCAGTTACAAACGAGGGGGTGTTTACGAGCAGTACTTC.

The V gene is TRBV15, the J gene TRBJ1-6; the D is unclear. The CDR3 consists of 16 residues. Trimming shortened V by 1 base and J by 0 bases, and 7 bases separated the two germline ends. CDR1 is LNHNV and CDR2 is YYDKDF in the germline V gene (reference sequence). The CDR3 region has the DNA TGTGCCACCAGCAGAGGAGGAGGCTCCTATAATTCACCCCTCCACTTT. The encoded protein is CATSRGGGSYNSPLHF.

This clone was detected only once. This chain uses TRBV4-2 with TRBJ2-2, with D hard to call. The CDR3 is made up of 13 amino acids. Trimming stripped 6 bases from V and 6 bases from J, with 11 bases between. The germline V gene encodes CDR1 LGHNA and CDR2 YNFKEQ. CDR3 protein: CASRVFSSGELFF. CDR3 DNA: TGTGCCAGCAGAGTTTTTAGTTCCGGGGAGCTGTTTTTT.

This rearrangement joins TRBV7-6 to TRBJ1-5; D unclear. V was clipped by 0 bases and J by 4 bases, with 13 bases between them. Germline lookup yields CDR1 SGHVS and CDR2 FNYEAQ. The CDR3 is 16 residues long. CDR3 amino acids: CASSLAAGSSNQPQHF. The CDR3 DNA sequence: TGTGCCAGCAGCTTAGCGGCAGGATCTTCTAATCAGCCCCAGCATTTT.

This clone was seen a few times. The chain joins TRBV5-1 to TRBJ1-2; no definite D call. V was pared by 4 bases and J by 2 bases, with 12 bases between. Germline CDR1 SGHRS, CDR2 YFSETQ. The length of the CDR3 is 14 residues. The CDR3 region has the DNA TGCGCCAGCAGCCCGGGGAGGCAGAACTATGGCTACACCTTC. It codes for CASSPGRQNYGYTF.

This clone has just a few counts. The rearrangement links TRBV27 to TRBJ2-7, with a tentative D call TRBD1 (6 bases). The CDR3 extends over 14 amino acids. Trimming took off 5 bases at V and 2 bases at J, with 13 bases between the two ends. The germline V gene encodes CDR1 MNHEY and CDR2 SMNVEV (reference sequence). CDR3 sequence: CASSPGEKPYEQYF. DNA of the CDR3: TGTGCCAGCAGTCCAGGGGAAAAACCCTACGAGCAGTACTTC.

This sequence joins TRBV5-1 and TRBJ2-1, with TRBD1 matching 9 bases. V was clipped by 4 bases and J by 0 bases; unmatched bases: 5. From germline, CDR1 is SGHRS and CDR2 YFSETQ. The CDR3 has 16 residues. CDR3 coding DNA: TGCGCCAGCAGCATCCGGACAGGGGACTCCTACAATGAGCAGTTCTTC. It is translated as CASSIRTGDSYNEQFF.

This clone was picked up one time. The chain recombines TRBV2 with TRBJ2-5; 7 positions match TRBD2. V was clipped by 10 bases and J by 2 bases; unmatched bases: 13. This CDR3 region has 15 residues. Germline loops: CDR1 SNHLY, CDR2 FYNNEI. The CDR3 DNA is TGTGCCACCCGAAGGGAAGCGGGACTACAAGAGACCCAGTACTTC. It specifies CATRREAGLQETQYF.